This T cell receptor beta chain was identified during a study of patients and donors after allogeneic stem cell transplantation. Germline V gene lookup returns CDR1 SQVTM and CDR2 ANQGSEA. Trimming pared 7 bases from V and 0 bases from J, leaving 12 bases between. This CDR3 comprises 13 residues. TCRdb passed the RT-PCR reads through MiXCR, listing each CDR3 protein once. Of over 30,000 distinct CDR3 sequences listed, about two fifths are singletons. Sequenced: blood, either unsorted or a sorted T cell fraction (not recorded which). V and J are TRBV29-1 and TRBJ1-1, with a possible D match to TRBD1 (5 bases). The origin of this receptor is a human donor who was either an allogeneic HSCT recipient or a stem cell or donor lymphocyte infusion donor (not recorded which). It is not recorded whose cells these are; they may come from a transplant donor. The CDR3 protein is CSGVGRLNTEAFF. In DNA, the CDR3 is TGCAGCGGGGTGGGACGGTTGAACACTGAAGCTTTCTTT.